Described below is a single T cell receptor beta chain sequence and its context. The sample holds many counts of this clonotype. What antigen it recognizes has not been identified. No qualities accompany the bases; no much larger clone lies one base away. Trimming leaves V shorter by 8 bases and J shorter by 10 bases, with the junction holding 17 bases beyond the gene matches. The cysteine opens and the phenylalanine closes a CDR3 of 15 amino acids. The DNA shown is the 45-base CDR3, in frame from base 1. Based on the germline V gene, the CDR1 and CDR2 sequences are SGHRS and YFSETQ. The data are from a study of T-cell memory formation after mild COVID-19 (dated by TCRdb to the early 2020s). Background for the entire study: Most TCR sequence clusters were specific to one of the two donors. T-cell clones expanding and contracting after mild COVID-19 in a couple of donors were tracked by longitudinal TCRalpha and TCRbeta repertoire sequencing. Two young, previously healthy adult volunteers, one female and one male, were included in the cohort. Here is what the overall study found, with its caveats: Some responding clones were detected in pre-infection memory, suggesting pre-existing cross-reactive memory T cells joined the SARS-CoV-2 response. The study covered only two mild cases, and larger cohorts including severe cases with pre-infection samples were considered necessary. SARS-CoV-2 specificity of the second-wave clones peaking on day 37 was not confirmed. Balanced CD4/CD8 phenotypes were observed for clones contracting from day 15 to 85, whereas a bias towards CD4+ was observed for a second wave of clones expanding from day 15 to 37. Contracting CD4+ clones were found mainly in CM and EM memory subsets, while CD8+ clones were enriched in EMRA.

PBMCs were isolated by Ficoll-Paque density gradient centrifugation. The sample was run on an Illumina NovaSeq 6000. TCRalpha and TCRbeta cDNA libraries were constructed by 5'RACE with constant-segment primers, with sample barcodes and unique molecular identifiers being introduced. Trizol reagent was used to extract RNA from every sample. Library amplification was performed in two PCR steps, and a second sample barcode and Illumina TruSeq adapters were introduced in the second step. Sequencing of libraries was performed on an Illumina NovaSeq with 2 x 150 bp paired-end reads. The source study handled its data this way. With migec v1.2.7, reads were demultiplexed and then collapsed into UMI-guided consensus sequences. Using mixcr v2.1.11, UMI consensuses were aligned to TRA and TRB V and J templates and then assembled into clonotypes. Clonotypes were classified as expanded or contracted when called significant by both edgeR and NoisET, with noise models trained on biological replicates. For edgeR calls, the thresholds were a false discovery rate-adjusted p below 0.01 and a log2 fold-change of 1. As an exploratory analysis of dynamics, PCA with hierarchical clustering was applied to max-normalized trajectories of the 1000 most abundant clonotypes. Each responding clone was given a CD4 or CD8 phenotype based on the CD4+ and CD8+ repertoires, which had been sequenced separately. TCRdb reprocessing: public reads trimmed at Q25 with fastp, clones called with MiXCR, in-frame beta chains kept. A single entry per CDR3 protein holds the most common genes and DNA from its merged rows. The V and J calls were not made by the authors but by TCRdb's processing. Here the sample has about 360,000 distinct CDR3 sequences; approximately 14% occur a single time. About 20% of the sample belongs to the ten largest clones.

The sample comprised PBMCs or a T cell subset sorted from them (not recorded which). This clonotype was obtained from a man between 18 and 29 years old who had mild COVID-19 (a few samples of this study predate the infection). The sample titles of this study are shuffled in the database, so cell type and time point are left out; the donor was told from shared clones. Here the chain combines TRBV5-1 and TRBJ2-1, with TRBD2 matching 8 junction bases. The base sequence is TGCGCCAGTATGGCCGGGGGGGGCGGTTCCCCCGAGCAGTTCTTC. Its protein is CASMAGGGGSPEQFF.